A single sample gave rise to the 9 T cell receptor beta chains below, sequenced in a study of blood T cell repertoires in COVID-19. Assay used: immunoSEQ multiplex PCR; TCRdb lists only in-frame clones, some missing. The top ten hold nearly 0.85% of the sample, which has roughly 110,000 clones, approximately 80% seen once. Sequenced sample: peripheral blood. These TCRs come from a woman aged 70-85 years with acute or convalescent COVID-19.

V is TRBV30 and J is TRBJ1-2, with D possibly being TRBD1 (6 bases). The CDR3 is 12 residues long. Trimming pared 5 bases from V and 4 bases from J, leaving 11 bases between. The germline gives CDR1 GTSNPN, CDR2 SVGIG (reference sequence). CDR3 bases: TGTGCCTGGCTGGGGGCCCGCTATGGCTACACCTTC. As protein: CAWLGARYGYTF.

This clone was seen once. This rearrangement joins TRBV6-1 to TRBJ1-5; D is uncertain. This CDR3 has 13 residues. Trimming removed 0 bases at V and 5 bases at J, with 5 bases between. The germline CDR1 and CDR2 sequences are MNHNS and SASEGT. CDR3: CASSEAGDQPQHF. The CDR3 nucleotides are TGTGCCAGCAGTGAAGCCGGGGATCAGCCCCAGCATTTT.

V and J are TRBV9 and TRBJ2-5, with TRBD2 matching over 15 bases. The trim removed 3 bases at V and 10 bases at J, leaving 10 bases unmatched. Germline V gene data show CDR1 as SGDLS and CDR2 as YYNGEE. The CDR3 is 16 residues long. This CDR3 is CASSASHGLAGGIQYF. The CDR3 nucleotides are TGTGCCAGCAGCGCCTCCCACGGACTAGCGGGAGGGATCCAGTACTTC.

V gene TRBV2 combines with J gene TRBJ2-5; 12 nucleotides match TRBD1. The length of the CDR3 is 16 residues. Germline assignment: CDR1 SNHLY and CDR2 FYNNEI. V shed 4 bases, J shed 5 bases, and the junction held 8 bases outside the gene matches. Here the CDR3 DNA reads TGTGCCAGCAGTGCGGGGACAGGGGGCTCGAAGGAGACCCAGTACTTC. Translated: CASSAGTGGSKETQYF.

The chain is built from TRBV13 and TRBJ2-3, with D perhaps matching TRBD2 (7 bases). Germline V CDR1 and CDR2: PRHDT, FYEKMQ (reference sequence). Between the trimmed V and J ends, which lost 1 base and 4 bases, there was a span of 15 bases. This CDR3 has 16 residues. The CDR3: CASSLDGGGSADTQYF. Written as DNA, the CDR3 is TGTGCCAGCAGCTTAGATGGGGGGGGCAGCGCAGATACGCAGTATTTT.

The CDR3 here is CASSLADRVGYTEAFF. DNA for the CDR3: TGTGCCAGCAGCTTAGCCGACAGGGTAGGGTACACTGAAGCTTTCTTT. The V and J genes are TRBV7-7 and TRBJ1-1, with 7 positions matching TRBD1. The CDR3 extends over 16 amino acids. Germline V gives CDR1 SSHAT, CDR2 FNYEAQ (reference sequence). J gave up 3 bases and V 0 bases, and 7 bases lay outside the gene matches.

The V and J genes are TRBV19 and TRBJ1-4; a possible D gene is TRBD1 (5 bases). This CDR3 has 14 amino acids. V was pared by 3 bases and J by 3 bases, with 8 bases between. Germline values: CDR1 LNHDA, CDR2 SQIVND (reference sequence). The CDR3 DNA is TGTGCCAGTAGTATCGGAGGGGCTAATGAAAAACTGTTTTTT. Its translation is CASSIGGANEKLFF.

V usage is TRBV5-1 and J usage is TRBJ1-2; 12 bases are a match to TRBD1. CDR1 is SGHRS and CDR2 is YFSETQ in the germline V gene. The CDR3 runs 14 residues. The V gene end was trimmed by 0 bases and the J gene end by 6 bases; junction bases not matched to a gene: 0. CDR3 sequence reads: CASSLGDRGHGYTF. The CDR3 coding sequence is TGCGCCAGCAGCTTGGGGGACAGGGGGCATGGCTACACCTTC. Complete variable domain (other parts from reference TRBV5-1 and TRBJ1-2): KAGVTQTPRYLIKTRGQQVTLSCSPISGHRSVSWYQQTPGQGLQFLFEYFSETQRNKGNFPGRFSGRQFSNSRSEMNVSTLELGDSALYLCASSLGDRGHGYTFGSGTRLTVV.

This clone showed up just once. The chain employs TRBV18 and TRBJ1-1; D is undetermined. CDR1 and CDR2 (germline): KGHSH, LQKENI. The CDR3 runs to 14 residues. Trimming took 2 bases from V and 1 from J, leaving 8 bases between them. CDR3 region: CASSPREGNTEAFF. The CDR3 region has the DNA TGTGCCAGCTCACCAAGGGAGGGGAACACTGAAGCTTTCTTT.